These 28 T cell receptor beta chains share one sample of origin, sequenced in a study of blood T cell repertoires in COVID-19. The repertoire was sequenced with immunoSEQ multiplex PCR; TCRdb's copy has only in-frame clones and lacks some. The sample holds 52,000 or so clones, about 80% seen once. Sequencing was carried out using peripheral blood. The origin of the receptors is a human donor in a cohort sampled during active COVID-19.

This clone came up once. This sequence joins TRBV9 and TRBJ1-2; D possibly corresponds to TRBD1 (5 bases). The CDR3 covers 13 residues. Germline CDR1 and CDR2: SGDLS and YYNGEE. V gave up 0 bases and J gave up 4 bases, with 7 bases separating them. The CDR3 nucleotides are TGTGCCAGCAGCGTAGACGGGGGCTATGGCTACACCTTC. Amino acids: CASSVDGGYGYTF.

The chain uses TRBV19 and TRBJ2-3; 9 nucleotides line up with TRBD1. Germline V gene lookup returns CDR1 LNHDA and CDR2 SQIVND (reference sequence). V trimming: 5 bases; J trimming: 2 bases; junction bases outside the gene matches: 5. The CDR3 loop spans 15 amino acids. CDR3 coding DNA: TGTGCCAGTAGTCCACGGGACAGGGACACAGATACGCAGTATTTT. This codes for CASSPRDRDTDTQYF.

This clone was picked up one time. The CDR3 sequence: CASRSGGRETQYF. In DNA form, the CDR3 reads TGTGCCAGCCGGTCGGGAGGCCGAGAGACCCAGTACTTC. The chain recombines TRBV27 with TRBJ2-5, with 7 bases matching TRBD2. The CDR3 is made up of 13 amino acids. The junction had 7 bases not matched to a gene; V was cut back by 8 bases and J by 4 bases. Germline loops: CDR1 MNHEY, CDR2 SMNVEV (reference sequence).

This chain links TRBV29-1 with TRBJ2-3; tentatively, D is TRBD1 (5 bases). Trimming cost V 1 base and J 5 bases, with 13 bases left between them. Germline lookup yields CDR1 SQVTM and CDR2 ANQGSEA. The CDR3 spans 14 residues. In DNA, the CDR3 is TGCAGCGTTGAAGGATTGCTAGGGGTAGATACGCAGTATTTT. Its translation is CSVEGLLGVDTQYF.

This clone is a singleton in its sample. The chain joins TRBV7-3 to TRBJ2-5; TRBD2 might be the D (6 bases). The CDR3 is 15 residues long. With 5 bases removed from V and 7 bases from J, the gap between germline ends came to 20 bases. Germline values: CDR1 SGHTA, CDR2 FQGTGA. The CDR3 spells CASSKDGRMGGTQYF. CDR3 nucleotides: TGTGCCAGCAGCAAAGACGGACGGATGGGGGGGACCCAGTACTTC.

This clone occurred once. The chain employs TRBV19 and TRBJ2-4; 8 positions match TRBD2. The CDR3 extends over 20 amino acids. The germline CDR1 and CDR2 sequences are LNHDA and SQIVND (reference sequence). The J segment lost 0 bases and the V segment lost 0 bases, leaving 13 bases of the junction unmatched. CDR3 in amino acids: CASSIDRPSGYRLAKNIQYF. In nucleotides, the CDR3 is TGTGCCAGTAGTATAGATAGGCCTAGCGGGTATCGACTAGCCAAAAACATTCAGTACTTC.

This clone was counted only a few times. The DNA of the CDR3 is TGCGCCAGCTCTAAGGTAGGGGCCCCCGGGGCTTTCTTT. As protein: CASSKVGAPGAFF. The chain has TRBV4-1 and TRBJ1-1, with D maybe TRBD1 (5 bases). The V end lost 8 bases, the J end lost 11 bases, and 21 bases lay between the germline ends. The CDR3 covers 13 residues. Germline V gene lookup returns CDR1 MGHRA and CDR2 YSYEKL.

With regard to this clone: In the same sample, other DNA sequences code for this CDR3. V is TRBV18 and J is TRBJ2-6, with D tentatively TRBD1 (6 bases). V lost 2 bases and J lost 2, with 7 bases in between. This CDR3 has 15 residues. Germline lookup yields CDR1 KGHSH and CDR2 LQKENI. CDR3 bases: TGTGCCAGCTCACCAGGGGGCCCTGGGGCCAACGTCCTGACTTTC. Translated, it gives CASSPGGPGANVLTF.

The V and J genes are TRBV3-1 (or the pseudogene TRBV3-2) and TRBJ2-7; 15 bases fit TRBD2. The J segment lost 0 bases and the V segment lost 3 bases, leaving 6 bases of the junction unmatched. The CDR3 length is 18 residues. Germline V gene lookup returns CDR1 LGHDT and CDR2 YNNKEL (reference sequence). The CDR3 region is CASSQGLAGGLSSYEQYF. In nucleotides, the CDR3 is TGTGCCAGCAGCCAGGGACTAGCGGGGGGTCTAAGCTCCTACGAGCAGTACTTC.

The chain carries TRBV7-2 and TRBJ2-2; D is possibly TRBD2 (6 bases). Germline assignment: CDR1 SGHTA and CDR2 FQGNSA. V lost 1 base, J lost 4 bases, and 13 bases lay in between. The CDR3 has 16 residues. The CDR3 coding sequence is TGTGCCAGCAGCTTAGGGGGAGGTGGGGGCACCGGGGAGCTGTTTTTT. This codes for CASSLGGGGGTGELFF.

This rearrangement joins TRBV7-9 to TRBJ2-1; the D gene is possibly TRBD1 (5 bases). V lost 8 bases and J 7 bases, leaving 12 bases between the germline ends. CDR1 is SEHNR, CDR2 FQNEAQ, per germline (reference sequence). The CDR3 contains 12 residues. In DNA form, the CDR3 reads TGTGCCAGCGGCGAAGGGGTTAATGAGCAGTTCTTC. Translating gives CASGEGVNEQFF.

This clone appeared a single time. The chain combines TRBV27 with TRBJ2-7; weak D call: TRBD2 (6 bases). Per germline, CDR1 MNHEY and CDR2 SMNVEV (reference sequence). With 5 bases removed from V and 2 bases from J, the gap between germline ends came to 16 bases. The length of the CDR3 is 15 residues. This CDR3 is CASSIAASGAYEQYF. Here the CDR3 DNA reads TGTGCCAGCAGTATAGCGGCTTCCGGGGCCTACGAGCAGTACTTC.

The chain has TRBV19 and TRBJ1-2; D is unresolved. Germline CDR1 LNHDA, CDR2 SQIVND (reference sequence). The CDR3 contains 14 residues. Trimming removed 1 base from V and 3 bases from J, with 9 bases in between. DNA for the CDR3: TGTGCCAGTAGTATAGGAGACAACTACTATGGCTACACCTTC. Encoded protein: CASSIGDNYYGYTF.

The rearrangement links TRBV6-2 or TRBV6-3 to TRBJ1-2; D is unresolved. The ends were cut back, 2 bases at V and 2 bases at J, with 12 bases in the middle. CDR3 length: 15 residues. The germline V gene has CDR1 MNHEY and CDR2 SVGEGT. The CDR3 coding sequence is TGTGCCAGCAGTTACGGTGGCAGACTAAACTATGGCTACACCTTC. Translated: CASSYGGRLNYGYTF.

The chain combines TRBV10-3 with TRBJ2-3; D unresolved. There are 12 residues in the CDR3. Germline CDR1 reads ENHRY; CDR2 reads SYGVKD. V was clipped by 4 bases and J by 6 bases, with 8 bases between them. CDR3 nucleotides: TGTGCCATCAGTGCTTCCGGGGATACGCAGTATTTT. Translated, it gives CAISASGDTQYF.

V and J are TRBV28 and TRBJ1-2, with TRBD1 identical over 11 bases. This CDR3 spans 15 amino acids. V shed 3 bases, J shed 8 bases, and the junction held 8 bases outside the gene matches. CDR1 and CDR2 (germline): MDHEN, SYDVKM. Here the CDR3 DNA reads TGTGCCAGCAGTTTTAGGGACAGGGGGATGAGCGGCTACACCTTC. It encodes CASSFRDRGMSGYTF.

The CDR3 DNA is TGTGCCAGTAGTATAATTGGAGGATCTGGGGCCAACGTCCTGACTTTC. It yields the protein CASSIIGGSGANVLTF. The chain carries TRBV19 and TRBJ2-6; the D gene is possibly TRBD2 (5 bases). Germline lookup yields CDR1 LNHDA and CDR2 SQIVND (reference sequence). V was shortened by 2 bases and J by 1 base, with 9 bases between the two germline ends. CDR3 length equals 16 residues.

The table lists this clone with a count of one. J is TRBJ2-3 and V is TRBV6-2 or TRBV6-3, with 8 positions matching TRBD1. CDR1 is MNHEY and CDR2 is SVGEGT in the germline V gene. V dropped 1 base and J dropped 0; count of bases not matched to a gene: 9. CDR3 length equals 18 residues. Written as DNA, the CDR3 is TGTGCCAGCAGTTACTACCCGCCAGGGGGCCTCAGCACAGATACGCAGTATTTT. It specifies CASSYYPPGGLSTDTQYF.

At least ten counts were recorded for this clone. This sample includes further DNA sequences coding for the same CDR3. The CDR3 reads CASSLPEGETQYF. CDR3 sequence (DNA): TGTGCCAGCAGTTTGCCGGAGGGTGAGACCCAGTACTTC. This chain links TRBV12-3 or TRBV12-4 with TRBJ2-5; D may be TRBD2 (6 bases). This CDR3 contains 13 residues. Trimming took off 3 bases at V and 5 bases at J, with 10 bases between the two ends.

The chain has TRBV18 and TRBJ1-1; tentatively, D is TRBD1 (6 bases). This CDR3 spans 15 amino acids. V was cut by 1 base and J by 5 bases, with 14 bases left in between. Germline assignment: CDR1 KGHSH and CDR2 LQKENI. The CDR3 region has the DNA TGTGCCAGCTCACCACTTCCGACAGGAGAGACTGAAGCTTTCTTT. It is translated as CASSPLPTGETEAFF. Full variable domain (missing parts from reference TRBV18 and TRBJ1-1): NAGVMQNPRHLVRRRGQEARLRCSPMKGHSHVYWYRQLPEEGLKFMVYLQKENIIDESGMPKERFSAEFPKEGPSILRIQQVVRGDSAAYFCASSPLPTGETEAFFGQGTRLTVV.

This chain uses TRBV28 with TRBJ1-6; no clear D. The CDR3 length is 14 residues. Per the germline V gene, CDR1 is MDHEN and CDR2 is SYDVKM. The V and J ends lost 2 bases and 7 bases respectively, with 9 bases between them. CDR3 DNA sequence: TGTGCCAGCAGTTTAGTAGAGGGCAATTCACCCCTCCACTTT. Amino acids: CASSLVEGNSPLHF. Looking up the rest from reference TRBV28 and TRBJ1-6 gives the full variable domain: DVKVTQSSRYLVKRTGEKVFLECVQDMDHENMFWYRQDPGLGLRLIYFSYDVKMKEKGDIPEGYSVSREKKERFSLILESASTNQTSMYLCASSLVEGNSPLHFGNGTRLTVT.

The chain recombines TRBV6-2 or TRBV6-3 with TRBJ2-3, with 11 bases lining up with TRBD2. J was trimmed by 3 bases and V by 0 bases; bases with no gene match: 11. The V gene's germline CDR1 is MNHEY and CDR2 SVGEGT. The CDR3 runs to 19 residues. The CDR3 region has the DNA TGTGCCAGCAGTTACTCCGAAAACCCACTAGCGGGGGAGACAGATACGCAGTATTTT. Protein product: CASSYSENPLAGETDTQYF.

The rearrangement uses TRBV18 and TRBJ2-2; the match to TRBD1 covers 11 bases. Per the germline V gene, CDR1 is KGHSH and CDR2 is LQKENI. Germline trimming cut 1 base from V and 0 bases from J; bases unmatched to any gene: 4. The CDR3 extends over 18 amino acids. The CDR3 DNA follows: TGTGCCAGCTCACCACTCGGACAGGGGGCTACGAACACCGGGGAGCTGTTTTTT. It specifies CASSPLGQGATNTGELFF.

This chain links TRBV5-8 with TRBJ1-2, with a tentative D call TRBD1 (5 bases). The CDR3 consists of 14 residues. V dropped 3 bases and J dropped 2 bases, with 11 bases sitting between them. Germline CDR1 and CDR2: SGHTS and YDEGEE. The CDR3 spells CASSSADRNYGYTF. The CDR3 DNA reads as TGTGCCAGCAGCTCTGCTGACAGAAACTATGGCTACACCTTC. Full variable domain (missing parts from reference TRBV5-8 and TRBJ1-2): EAGVTQSPTHLIKTRGQQATLRCSPISGHTSVYWYQQALGLGLQFLLWYDEGEERNRGNFPPRFSGRQFPNYSSELNVNALELEDSALYLCASSSADRNYGYTFGSGTRLTVV.

V and J are TRBV28 and TRBJ2-7, with TRBD1 identical over 8 bases. The CDR3 is made up of 15 amino acids. V shed 8 bases, J shed 3 bases, and the junction held 12 bases outside the gene matches. CDR1 is MDHEN, CDR2 SYDVKM, per germline. The CDR3 region has the DNA TGTGCCAGCCTCCTCAAGACAGGGGTGGGCTACGAGCAGTACTTC. Protein sequence: CASLLKTGVGYEQYF.

The chain recombines TRBV7-9 with TRBJ1-2; no reliable D call. The CDR3 length is 12 residues. Germline V gives CDR1 SEHNR, CDR2 FQNEAQ (reference sequence). Trimming stripped 3 bases from V and 5 bases from J, with 7 bases between. CDR3 nucleotide sequence: TGTGCCAGCAGCTTCCCAGGATATGGCTACACCTTC. It translates to CASSFPGYGYTF.

In DNA, the CDR3 is TGTGCCAGCAGCCCCCGGGAGGCTTACAATGAGCAGTTCTTC. It encodes CASSPREAYNEQFF. The V call is TRBV13, the J call TRBJ2-1; 7 positions agree with TRBD2. Germline CDR1 and CDR2: PRHDT and FYEKMQ (reference sequence). V lost 5 bases, J lost 4 bases, and 5 bases stayed unmatched. The length of the CDR3 is 14 residues.

This clone was detected a few times. The chain couples TRBV7-9 to TRBJ2-7; 8 nucleotides match TRBD1. With 4 bases clipped from V and 3 bases from J, the junction kept 14 bases outside the gene matches. From germline, CDR1 is SEHNR and CDR2 FQNEAQ (reference sequence). The CDR3 totals 17 residues. CDR3: CASSSPPNRGAFYEQYF. CDR3 DNA sequence: TGTGCCAGCAGCTCCCCACCAAACAGGGGGGCATTCTACGAGCAGTACTTC. Variable domain in full (rest from reference TRBV7-9 and TRBJ2-7): DTGVSQNPRHKITKRGQNVTFRCDPISEHNRLYWYRQTLGQGPEFLTYFQNEAQLEKSRLLSDRFSAERPKGSFSTLEIQRTEQGDSAMYLCASSSPPNRGAFYEQYFGPGTRLTVT.